The 20 T cell receptor beta chains below were found in one sample sequenced in a study of blood T cells in healthy people across ages. The second PCR ran about 6 to 11 cycles with a sample-barcoded 5' primer and J-beta primers. TCRdb processed the 5' RACE reads anew with MiXCR; each CDR3 protein has one entry. The sample holds roughly 800,000 distinct CDR3 sequences; around 25% are singletons and the top ten take just under 9.5%. A further study also used this sample, focusing on T cells of mothers and their children.

Sequencing was performed on blood. Receptor source: a boy aged 10-17 years in good health.

V and J are TRBV6-2 or TRBV6-3 and TRBJ2-7; D is undetermined. This CDR3 is 13 amino acids long. V lost 7 bases to trimming and J lost 4 bases, with 14 bases between them. Germline V gene lookup returns CDR1 MNHEY and CDR2 SVGEGT. The CDR3 reads CASNPGETYEQYF. DNA of the CDR3: TGTGCCAGCAATCCAGGCGAAACGTACGAGCAGTACTTC.

This clonotype appeared a few times. The chain joins TRBV20-1 to TRBJ2-5; the D is unclear. The DNA matches TRBJ2-7 better at its end, which makes the J call doubtful. The CDR3 extends over 15 amino acids. CDR1 and CDR2 (germline): DFQATT, SNEGSKA (reference sequence). Written as DNA, the CDR3 is TGCAGTGCCCCTTCGTTCCCTGATGGTACCTACGAGCAGTACTTC. Translating it yields CSAPSFPDGTYEQYF.

This chain uses TRBV29-1 with TRBJ2-7; perhaps TRBD2 as D (5 bases). Trimming removed 7 bases at V and 2 bases at J, with 15 bases between. From germline, CDR1 is SQVTM and CDR2 ANQGSEA. This CDR3 region has 13 residues. This CDR3 is CSARSDFTYEQYF. The DNA of the CDR3 is TGCAGCGCCCGTTCGGACTTTACCTACGAGCAGTACTTC.

This clonotype was observed a few times. This sequence joins TRBV29-1 and TRBJ2-3; 10 bases are shared with TRBD2. The CDR3 is 16 residues long. V shed 4 bases and J 6 bases; nucleotides not matched to a gene: 13. Germline lookup yields CDR1 SQVTM and CDR2 ANQGSEA. DNA for the CDR3: TGCAGCGTTGCAGAGACTAGCGGGCTAGATGTTGATACGCAGTATTTT. It translates to CSVAETSGLDVDTQYF.

The chain couples TRBV3-1 to TRBJ2-1; possibly TRBD2 for D (6 bases). The CDR3 is made up of 15 amino acids. Trimming stripped 0 bases from V and 3 bases from J, with 9 bases between. Germline V lookup: CDR1 LGHDT, CDR2 YNNKEL (reference sequence). The CDR3 protein is CASSQDQGGYNEQFF. The CDR3 nucleotides read TGTGCCAGCAGCCAAGACCAGGGAGGCTACAATGAGCAGTTCTTC.

This chain links TRBV12-3 or TRBV12-4 with TRBJ1-1; tentatively, D is TRBD1 (5 bases). CDR3 length: 14 residues. V lost 7 bases and J 6 bases, leaving 18 bases between the germline ends. The CDR3 nucleotides are TGTGCCAGCACCTTGGGCAGGGAGGTATCTGAAGCTTTCTTT. Its translation is CASTLGREVSEAFF.

V is TRBV27 and J is TRBJ1-4; no clear D gene. The germline CDR1 and CDR2 sequences are MNHEY and SMNVEV (reference sequence). V was cut by 2 bases and J by 7 bases, with 11 bases left in between. The CDR3 sequence is 14 residues long. The CDR3 coding sequence is TGTGCCAGCAGTTTAGGGCGGCCTTTTGAAAAACTGTTTTTT. It translates to CASSLGRPFEKLFF.

This clonotype was counted only a few times. The V and J genes are TRBV27 and TRBJ2-1; 10 nucleotides agree with TRBD2. The trim removed 5 bases at V and 2 bases at J, leaving 9 bases unmatched. Germline CDR1 is MNHEY and CDR2 is SMNVEV (reference sequence). This CDR3 has 17 amino acids. The CDR3 reads CASSPLSAGGPYNEQFF. As DNA, the CDR3 is TGTGCCAGCAGTCCTCTCTCAGCGGGGGGGCCCTACAATGAGCAGTTCTTC.

This clonotype was counted between two and nine times. Relative to the germline gene, one junction end is altered; a read error may explain this. The chain uses TRBV6-6 and TRBJ1-5, with TRBD1 identical over 7 bases. The CDR3 has 14 residues. CDR1 is MNHNY and CDR2 is SVGAGI in the germline V gene (reference sequence). CDR3 nucleotides: TGCGCCAGCAGTGGGACAGTCGGCAATCAGCCCCAGCATTTT. Translation gives CASSGTVGNQPQHF.

This clonotype has a single count. One junction end disagrees with the germline gene, perhaps due to a read error. This chain connects TRBV3-1 to TRBJ2-5; 8 bases are shared with TRBD2. The J call may not be correct, given that the DNA end is closer to TRBJ2-1. The germline gives CDR1 LGHDT, CDR2 YNNKEL (reference sequence). The CDR3 is 17 residues long. CDR3 protein: CVSSQDPSGSTGNEQFF. The DNA of the CDR3 is TGTGTCAGCAGCCAAGATCCCAGCGGGAGTACTGGGAATGAGCAGTTCTTC.

The chain recombines TRBV7-8 with TRBJ2-2; TRBD2 aligns across 8 bases. V was clipped by 11 bases and J by 4 bases; unmatched bases: 12. The CDR3 is 15 amino acids. Germline V gives CDR1 SGHVS, CDR2 FQNEAQ. CDR3 loop: CAGQPGGQLTGELFF. In nucleotides, the CDR3 is TGTGCCGGTCAACCGGGGGGGCAACTCACCGGGGAGCTGTTTTTT.

The CDR3 reads CASSPGLAYGELFF. CDR3 nucleotide sequence: TGCGCCAGCAGCCCTGGACTAGCGTACGGGGAGCTGTTTTTT. The chain combines TRBV4-1 with TRBJ2-2; 9 positions match TRBD2. V was clipped by 4 bases and J by 7 bases; unmatched bases: 4. This CDR3 contains 14 residues. Germline V CDR1 and CDR2: MGHRA, YSYEKL.

The chain carries TRBV12-3 or TRBV12-4 and TRBJ1-2, with 8 bases that match TRBD1. This CDR3 is 15 amino acids long. J lost 7 bases, V lost 0 bases, and 7 bases had no gene match. The CDR3 loop is CASSLAGQGIGGYTF. CDR3 sequence (DNA): TGTGCCAGCAGTTTAGCAGGACAGGGAATTGGTGGCTACACCTTC.

This clonotype was seen a handful of times. This rearrangement joins TRBV7-6 to TRBJ1-4; D perhaps matches TRBD1 (5 bases). The V end lost 5 bases, the J end lost 0 bases, and 13 bases lay between the germline ends. The CDR3 totals 16 residues. Germline CDR1 and CDR2: SGHVS and FNYEAQ. This CDR3 reads CASSPPGGSTNEKLFF. The CDR3 DNA is TGTGCCAGCAGCCCCCCCGGGGGGTCAACTAATGAAAAACTGTTTTTT.

The chain employs TRBV5-6 and TRBJ2-3, with unresolved D. This CDR3 contains 12 residues. V gave up 0 bases and J gave up 5 bases, with 4 bases separating them. Germline values: CDR1 SGHDT, CDR2 YYEEEE. The CDR3 DNA reads as TGTGCCAGCAGCTTGGAGATAGATACGCAGTATTTT. It yields the protein CASSLEIDTQYF.

A few counts support this clonotype. This rearrangement joins TRBV24-1 to TRBJ2-1, with D perhaps matching TRBD1 (6 bases). Trimming pared 7 bases from V and 3 bases from J, leaving 12 bases between. Germline loops: CDR1 KGHDR, CDR2 SFDVKD. The CDR3 loop spans 14 amino acids. The CDR3 bases are TGTGCCACCAGGGCGGGCAGGGGCTACAATGAGCAGTTCTTC. Encoded protein: CATRAGRGYNEQFF.

This clonotype showed up just a few times. A junction boundary mismatches the germline segment, possibly from a read error. V and J are TRBV2 and TRBJ2-5, with 12 positions matching TRBD2. The CDR3 spans 16 residues. CDR1 and CDR2 from the germline V gene are SNHLY and FYNNEI. The CDR3 coding sequence is TGTGTCAGCAGTGCCCTGGGACTAGCGGGTGAAGAGACCCAGTACTTC. Protein: CVSSALGLAGEETQYF.

The V gene is TRBV12-3 or TRBV12-4, the J gene TRBJ2-5; D is uncertain. The J call may be in error: the DNA end matches TRBJ2-7 better. The CDR3 is made up of 12 amino acids. DNA of the CDR3: TGTGCCAGCAGTTTCGTCACCTACGAGCAGTACTTC. Its translation is CASSFVTYEQYF.

The chain couples TRBV7-9 to TRBJ2-5; tentatively, D is TRBD2 (6 bases). Per germline, CDR1 SEHNR and CDR2 FQNEAQ (reference sequence). The length of the CDR3 is 14 residues. Trimming took 3 bases from V and 13 from J, leaving 21 bases between them. The CDR3 sequence: CASSFGGLSYERYF. The CDR3 DNA reads as TGTGCCAGCAGCTTTGGAGGGCTTAGCTACGAGCGGTACTTC. Together with reference TRBV7-9 and TRBJ2-5, the CDR3 gives the full variable domain: DTGVSQNPRHKITKRGQNVTFRCDPISEHNRLYWYRQTLGQGPEFLTYFQNEAQLEKSRLLSDRFSAERPKGSFSTLEIQRTEQGDSAMYLCASSFGGLSYERYFGPGTRLLVL.

In its sample, this clonotype was seen a few times. J is TRBJ1-4 and V is TRBV4-2; 8 bases agree with TRBD1. V gave up 5 bases and J gave up 9 bases; unmatched junction bases: 8. The CDR3 is 14 amino acids. The germline V gene encodes CDR1 LGHNA and CDR2 YNFKEQ. The CDR3 DNA sequence: TGTGCCAGCAGCGGTACAGGGGGGGTGAAAAAACTGTTTTTT. It translates to CASSGTGGVKKLFF.